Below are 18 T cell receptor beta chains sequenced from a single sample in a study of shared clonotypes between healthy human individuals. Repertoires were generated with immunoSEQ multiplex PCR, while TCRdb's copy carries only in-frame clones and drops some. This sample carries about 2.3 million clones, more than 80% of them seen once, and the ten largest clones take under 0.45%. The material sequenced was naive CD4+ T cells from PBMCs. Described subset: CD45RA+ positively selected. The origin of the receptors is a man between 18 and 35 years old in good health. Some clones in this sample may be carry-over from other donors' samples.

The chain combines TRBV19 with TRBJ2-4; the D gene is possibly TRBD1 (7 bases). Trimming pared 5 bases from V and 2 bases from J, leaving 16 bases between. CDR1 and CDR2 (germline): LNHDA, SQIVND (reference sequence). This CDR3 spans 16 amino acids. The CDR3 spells CASSVRTGGTKNIQYF. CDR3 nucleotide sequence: TGTGCCAGTAGTGTACGGACAGGAGGGACCAAAAACATTCAGTACTTC.

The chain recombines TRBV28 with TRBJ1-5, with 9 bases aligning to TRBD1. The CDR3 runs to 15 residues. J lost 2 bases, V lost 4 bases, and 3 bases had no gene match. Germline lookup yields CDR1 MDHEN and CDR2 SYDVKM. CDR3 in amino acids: CASSSGDRGNQPQHF. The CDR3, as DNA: TGTGCCAGCAGTTCAGGGGACAGGGGCAATCAGCCCCAGCATTTT.

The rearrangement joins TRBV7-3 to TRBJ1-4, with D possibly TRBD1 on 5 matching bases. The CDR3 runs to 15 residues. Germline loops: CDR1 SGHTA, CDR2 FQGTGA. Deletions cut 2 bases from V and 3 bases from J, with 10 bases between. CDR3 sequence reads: CASSLQGPPNEKLFF. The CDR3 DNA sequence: TGTGCCAGCAGCTTACAGGGCCCCCCTAATGAAAAACTGTTTTTT.

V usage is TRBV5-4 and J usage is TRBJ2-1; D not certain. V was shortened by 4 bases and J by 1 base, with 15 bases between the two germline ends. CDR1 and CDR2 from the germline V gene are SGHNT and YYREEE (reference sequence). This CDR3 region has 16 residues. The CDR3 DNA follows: TGTGCCAGCAGCGGACGCCGAGAGTTGTCCTACAATGAGCAGTTCTTC. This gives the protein CASSGRRELSYNEQFF.

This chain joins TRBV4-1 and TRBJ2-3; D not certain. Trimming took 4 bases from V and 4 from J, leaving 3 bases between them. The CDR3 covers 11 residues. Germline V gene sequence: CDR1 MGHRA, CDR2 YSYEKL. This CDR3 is CASSLSDTQYF. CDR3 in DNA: TGCGCCAGCAGCCTTTCAGATACGCAGTATTTT.

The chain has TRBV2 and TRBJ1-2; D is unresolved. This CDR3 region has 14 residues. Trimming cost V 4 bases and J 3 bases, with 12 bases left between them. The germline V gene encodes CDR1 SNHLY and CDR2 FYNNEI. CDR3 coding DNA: TGTGCCAGCAGTGGTCCCGCCTGGGACTATGGCTACACCTTC. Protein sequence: CASSGPAWDYGYTF.

The CDR3 loop is CASSPVRGLHEQYF. As DNA, the CDR3 is TGTGCCAGCTCACCTGTAAGGGGGCTCCACGAGCAGTACTTC. This chain connects TRBV18 to TRBJ2-7; 7 nucleotides line up with TRBD1. The CDR3 is made up of 14 amino acids. The junction had 7 bases not matched to a gene; V was cut back by 3 bases and J by 5 bases. Germline V gene sequence: CDR1 KGHSH, CDR2 LQKENI.

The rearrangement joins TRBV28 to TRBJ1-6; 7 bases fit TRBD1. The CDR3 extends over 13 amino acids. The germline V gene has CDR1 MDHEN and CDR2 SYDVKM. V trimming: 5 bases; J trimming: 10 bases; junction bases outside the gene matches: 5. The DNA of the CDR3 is TGTGCCAGCAGTACGACAGGGCAGTCACCCCTCCACTTT. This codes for CASSTTGQSPLHF.

DNA for the CDR3: TGCGCCAGCAGCTCCAGGGGGGCGGACACTGAAGCTTTCTTT. It translates to CASSSRGADTEAFF. V is TRBV5-1 and J is TRBJ1-1; 7 positions agree with TRBD1. With 3 bases clipped from V and 3 bases from J, the junction kept 5 bases outside the gene matches. Germline V gene lookup returns CDR1 SGHRS and CDR2 YFSETQ. The CDR3 contains 14 residues.

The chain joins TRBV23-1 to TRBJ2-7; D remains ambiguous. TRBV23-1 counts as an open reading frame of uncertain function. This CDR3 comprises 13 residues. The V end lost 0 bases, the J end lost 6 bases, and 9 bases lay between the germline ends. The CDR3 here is CASSQSPSGEQYF. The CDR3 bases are TGCGCCAGCAGTCAATCTCCATCCGGCGAGCAGTACTTC.

For the CDR3, the DNA is TGTGCCAGCAGCTTGGCCGTCGGGGGGAACACCTTC. Its translation is CASSLAVGGNTF. V and J are TRBV5-6 and TRBJ1-2, with a weak D call TRBD1 (5 bases). The CDR3 totals 12 residues. V was shortened by 0 bases and J by 12 bases, with 12 bases between the two germline ends. CDR1 is SGHDT and CDR2 is YYEEEE in the germline V gene.

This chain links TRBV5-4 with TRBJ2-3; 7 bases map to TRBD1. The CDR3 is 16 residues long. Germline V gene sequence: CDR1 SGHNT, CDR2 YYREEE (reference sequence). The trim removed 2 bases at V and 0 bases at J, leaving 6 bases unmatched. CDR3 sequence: CASSLPGTESTDTQYF. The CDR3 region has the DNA TGTGCCAGCAGCTTACCCGGGACAGAGAGCACAGATACGCAGTATTTT. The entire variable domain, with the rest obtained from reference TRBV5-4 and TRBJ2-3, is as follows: ETGVTQSPTHLIKTRGQQVTLRCSSQSGHNTVSWYQQALGQGPQFIFQYYREEENGRGNFPPRFSGLQFPNYSSELNVNALELDDSALYLCASSLPGTESTDTQYFGPGTRLTVL.

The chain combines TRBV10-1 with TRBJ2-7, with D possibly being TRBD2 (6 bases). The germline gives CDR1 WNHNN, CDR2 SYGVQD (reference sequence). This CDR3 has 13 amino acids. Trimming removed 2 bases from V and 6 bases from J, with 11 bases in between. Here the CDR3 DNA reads TGCGCCAGCAGTGAGGGCGGGGCCGGCGAGCAGTACTTC. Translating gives CASSEGGAGEQYF.

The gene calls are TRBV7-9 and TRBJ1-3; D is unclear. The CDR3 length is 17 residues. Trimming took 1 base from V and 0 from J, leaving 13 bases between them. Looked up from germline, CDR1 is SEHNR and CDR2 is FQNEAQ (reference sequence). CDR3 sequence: CASSLDSGGPSGNTIYF. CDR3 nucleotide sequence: TGTGCCAGCAGCTTAGATTCGGGCGGCCCCTCTGGAAACACCATATATTTT.

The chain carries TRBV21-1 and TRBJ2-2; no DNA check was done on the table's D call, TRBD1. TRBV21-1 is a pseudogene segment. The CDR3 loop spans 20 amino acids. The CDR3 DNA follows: TGTGCCAGCAGATTTATTACCGGGACAGGGGGCGAACTTGGCACCGGGGAGCTGTTTTTT. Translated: CASRFITGTGGELGTGELFF.

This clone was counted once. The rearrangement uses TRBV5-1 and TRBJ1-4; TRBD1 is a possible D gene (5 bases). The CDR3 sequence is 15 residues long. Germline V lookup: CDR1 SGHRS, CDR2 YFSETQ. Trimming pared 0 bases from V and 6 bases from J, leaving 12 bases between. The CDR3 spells CASSLGNSRDEKLFF. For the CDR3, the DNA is TGCGCCAGCAGCTTGGGCAATAGCAGGGATGAAAAACTGTTTTTT.

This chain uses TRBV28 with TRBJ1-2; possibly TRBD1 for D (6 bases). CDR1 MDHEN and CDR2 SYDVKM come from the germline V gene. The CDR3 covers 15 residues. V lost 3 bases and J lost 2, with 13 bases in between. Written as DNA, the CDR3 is TGTGCCAGCAGTTTCCTATTAGGACAGAACTATGGCTACACCTTC. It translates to CASSFLLGQNYGYTF.

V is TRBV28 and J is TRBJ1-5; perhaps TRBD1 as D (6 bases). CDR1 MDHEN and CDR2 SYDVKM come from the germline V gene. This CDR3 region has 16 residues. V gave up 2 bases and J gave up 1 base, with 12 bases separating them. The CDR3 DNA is TGTGCCAGCAGTTTAGCCGGGGGGCGAAGCAATCAGCCCCAGCATTTT. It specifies CASSLAGGRSNQPQHF.